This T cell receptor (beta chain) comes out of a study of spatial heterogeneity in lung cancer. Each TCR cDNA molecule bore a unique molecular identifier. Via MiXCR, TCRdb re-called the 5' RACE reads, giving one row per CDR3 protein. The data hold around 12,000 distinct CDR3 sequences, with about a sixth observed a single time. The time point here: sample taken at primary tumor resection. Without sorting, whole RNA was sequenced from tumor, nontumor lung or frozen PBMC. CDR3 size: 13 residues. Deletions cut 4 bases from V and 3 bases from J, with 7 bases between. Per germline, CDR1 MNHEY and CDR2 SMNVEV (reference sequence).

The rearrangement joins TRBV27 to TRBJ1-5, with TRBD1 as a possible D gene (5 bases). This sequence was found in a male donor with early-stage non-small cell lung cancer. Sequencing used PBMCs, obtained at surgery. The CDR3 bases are TGTGCCAGCAGTTCGGGGCTCAATCAGCCCCAGCATTTT. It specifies CASSSGLNQPQHF.